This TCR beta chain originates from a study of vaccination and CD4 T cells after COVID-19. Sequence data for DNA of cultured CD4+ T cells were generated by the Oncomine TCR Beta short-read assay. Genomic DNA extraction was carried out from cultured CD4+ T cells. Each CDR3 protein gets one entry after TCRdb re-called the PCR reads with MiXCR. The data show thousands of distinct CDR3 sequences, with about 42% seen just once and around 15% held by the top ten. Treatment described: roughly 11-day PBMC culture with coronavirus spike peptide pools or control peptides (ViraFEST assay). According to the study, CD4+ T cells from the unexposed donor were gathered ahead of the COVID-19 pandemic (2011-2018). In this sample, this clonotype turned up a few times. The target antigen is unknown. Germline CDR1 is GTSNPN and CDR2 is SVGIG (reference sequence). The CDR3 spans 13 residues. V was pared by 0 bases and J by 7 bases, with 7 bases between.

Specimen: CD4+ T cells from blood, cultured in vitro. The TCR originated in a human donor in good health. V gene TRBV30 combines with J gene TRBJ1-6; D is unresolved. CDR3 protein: CAWSVPGNSPLHF. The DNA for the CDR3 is TGTGCCTGGAGTGTACCCGGGAATTCACCCCTCCACTTT.